What follows are 5 T cell receptor beta chains derived from one specimen sequenced in a study of cytomegalovirus exposure and HLA in healthy donors. The PCR employed 60 Vbeta primers together with 13 Jbeta primers. The table came from immunoSEQ multiplex PCR; TCRdb's copy has only in-frame clones and leaves some out. The data show 90,000 to 110,000 clones, approximately 79% seen once. The sequenced sample consisted of PBMCs. The receptors here all came from a man aged 25-45 years in good health and CMV-seropositive.

V is TRBV5-6 and J is TRBJ1-4; D is possibly TRBD1 (5 bases). The CDR3 consists of 13 residues. V was pared by 6 bases and J by 10 bases, with 16 bases between. Germline V gene lookup returns CDR1 SGHDT and CDR2 YYEEEE. The CDR3, as DNA: TGTGCCAGCACCCTGGCGGGCGGGGGAAAACTGTTTTTT. Amino acids: CASTLAGGGKLFF.

This clone was observed a single time. The chain couples TRBV7-2 to TRBJ1-3; 8 bases map to TRBD1. Germline V gene data show CDR1 as SGHTA and CDR2 as FQGNSA. The CDR3 runs to 17 residues. J gave up 0 bases and V 5 bases, and 9 bases lay outside the gene matches. CDR3 sequence: CASSDGQGPFSGNTIYF. The CDR3 coding sequence is TGTGCCAGCAGCGACGGACAGGGCCCATTCTCTGGAAACACCATATATTTT.

CDR3 in DNA: TGCAGCGTTGACCGACAGGGGAGGACCGGGCAGTTCTTC. This sequence encodes CSVDRQGRTGQFF. The chain employs TRBV29-1 and TRBJ2-1, with 8 bases lining up with TRBD1. From germline, CDR1 is SQVTM and CDR2 ANQGSEA. The CDR3 extends over 13 amino acids. Trimming took 3 bases from V and 12 from J; bases not matched to a gene: 10.

This clone was detected only once. The chain uses TRBV15 and TRBJ2-1, with D tentatively TRBD2 (5 bases). This CDR3 comprises 15 residues. Germline-derived CDR1 and CDR2 are LNHNV and YYDKDF (reference sequence). Trimming took off 0 bases at V and 4 bases at J, with 10 bases between the two ends. CDR3 coding DNA: TGTGCCACCAGCAGAGATCTCGGGGTTTACAATGAGCAGTTCTTC. Translated: CATSRDLGVYNEQFF.

V and J are TRBV7-2 and TRBJ1-4, with 8 bases matching TRBD1. This CDR3 is 14 amino acids long. V lost 4 bases and J lost 2; bases outside the gene matches: 0. The V gene's germline CDR1 is SGHTA and CDR2 FQGNSA. The CDR3 DNA is TGTGCCAGCAGCTGGACAGGGACTAATGAAAAACTGTTTTTT. Translated, it gives CASSWTGTNEKLFF. Together with reference TRBV7-2 and TRBJ1-4, the CDR3 gives the full variable domain: GAGVSQSPSNKVTEKGKDVELRCDPISGHTALYWYRQSLGQGLEFLIYFQGNSAPDKSGLPSDRFSAERTGGSVSTLTIQRTQQEDSAVYLCASSWTGTNEKLFFGSGTQLSVL.